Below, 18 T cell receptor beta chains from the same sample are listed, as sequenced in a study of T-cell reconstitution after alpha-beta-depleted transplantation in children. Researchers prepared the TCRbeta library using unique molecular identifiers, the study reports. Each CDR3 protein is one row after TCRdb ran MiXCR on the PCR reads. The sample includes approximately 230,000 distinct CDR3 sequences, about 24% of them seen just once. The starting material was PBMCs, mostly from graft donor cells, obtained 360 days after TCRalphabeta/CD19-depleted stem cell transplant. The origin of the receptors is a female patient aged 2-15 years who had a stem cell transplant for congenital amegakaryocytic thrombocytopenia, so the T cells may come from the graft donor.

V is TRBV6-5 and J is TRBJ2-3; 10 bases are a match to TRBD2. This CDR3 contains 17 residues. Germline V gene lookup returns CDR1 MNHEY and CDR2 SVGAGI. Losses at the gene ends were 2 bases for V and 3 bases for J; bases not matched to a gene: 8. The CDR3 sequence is CASSYPTSGPDTDTQYF. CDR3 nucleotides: TGTGCCAGCAGTTACCCGACTAGCGGGCCCGATACAGATACGCAGTATTTT.

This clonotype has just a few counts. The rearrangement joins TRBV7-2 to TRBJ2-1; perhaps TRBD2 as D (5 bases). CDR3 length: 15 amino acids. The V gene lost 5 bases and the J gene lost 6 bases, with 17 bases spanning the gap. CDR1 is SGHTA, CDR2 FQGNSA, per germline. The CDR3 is CASSQPPFGLNEQFF. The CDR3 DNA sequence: TGTGCCAGCAGCCAACCCCCCTTTGGACTCAATGAGCAGTTCTTC.

The CDR3 spells CSASFRRDLNQPQHF. CDR3 DNA sequence: TGCAGTGCTAGTTTTCGCCGGGACCTCAATCAGCCCCAGCATTTT. This chain connects TRBV20-1 to TRBJ1-5; weak D call: TRBD1 (5 bases). The CDR3 length is 15 residues. With 3 bases removed from V and 3 bases from J, the gap between germline ends came to 15 bases. Looked up from germline, CDR1 is DFQATT and CDR2 is SNEGSKA (reference sequence).

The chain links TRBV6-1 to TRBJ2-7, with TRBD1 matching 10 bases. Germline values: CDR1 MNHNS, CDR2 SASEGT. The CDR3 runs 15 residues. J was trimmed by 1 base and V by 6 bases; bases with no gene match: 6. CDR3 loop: CASSMGQGPSYEQYF. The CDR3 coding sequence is TGTGCCAGCAGCATGGGACAGGGGCCTTCCTACGAGCAGTACTTC.

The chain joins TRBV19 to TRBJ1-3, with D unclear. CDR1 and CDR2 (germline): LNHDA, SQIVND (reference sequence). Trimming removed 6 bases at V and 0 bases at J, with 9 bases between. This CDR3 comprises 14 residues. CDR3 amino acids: CASRDELSGNTIYF. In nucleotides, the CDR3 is TGTGCCAGTAGGGACGAACTCTCTGGAAACACCATATATTTT.

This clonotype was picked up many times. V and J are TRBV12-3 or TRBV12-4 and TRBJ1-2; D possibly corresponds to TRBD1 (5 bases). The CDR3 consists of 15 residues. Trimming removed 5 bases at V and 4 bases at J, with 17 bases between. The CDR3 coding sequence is TGTGCCAGCAGTCCCGGGGTTCAGGGAATCTATGGCTACACCTTC. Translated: CASSPGVQGIYGYTF.

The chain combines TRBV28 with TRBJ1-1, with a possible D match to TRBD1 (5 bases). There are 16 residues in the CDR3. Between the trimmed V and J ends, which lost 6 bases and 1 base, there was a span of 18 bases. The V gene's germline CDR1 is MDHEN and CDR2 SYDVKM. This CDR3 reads CASSHNPGRPNTEAFF. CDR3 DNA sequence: TGTGCCAGCAGCCATAATCCGGGACGGCCGAACACTGAAGCTTTCTTT.

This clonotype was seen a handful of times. For the CDR3, the DNA is TGTGCCAGCACCCGAACTTCTTCACCCCTCCACTTT. Protein: CASTRTSSPLHF. The rearrangement joins TRBV28 to TRBJ1-6, with D unclear. Germline assignment: CDR1 MDHEN and CDR2 SYDVKM. Trimming pared 7 bases from V and 9 bases from J, leaving 10 bases between. CDR3 length: 12 residues.

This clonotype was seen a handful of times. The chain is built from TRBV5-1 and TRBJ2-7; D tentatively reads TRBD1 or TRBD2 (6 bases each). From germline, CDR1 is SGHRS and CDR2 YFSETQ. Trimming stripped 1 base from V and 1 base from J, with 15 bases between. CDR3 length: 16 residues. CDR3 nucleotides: TGCGCCAGCAGCTTGAATCCCCGGGGGCTGTCCTACGAGCAGTACTTC. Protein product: CASSLNPRGLSYEQYF. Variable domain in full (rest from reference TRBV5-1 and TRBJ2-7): KAGVTQTPRYLIKTRGQQVTLSCSPISGHRSVSWYQQTPGQGLQFLFEYFSETQRNKGNFPGRFSGRQFSNSRSEMNVSTLELGDSALYLCASSLNPRGLSYEQYFGPGTRLTVT.

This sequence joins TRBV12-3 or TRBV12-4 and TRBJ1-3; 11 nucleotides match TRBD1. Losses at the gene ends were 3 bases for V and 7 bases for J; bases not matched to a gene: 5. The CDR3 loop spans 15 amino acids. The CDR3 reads CASSFGTGGGNTIYF. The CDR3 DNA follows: TGTGCCAGCAGTTTCGGGACAGGGGGTGGGAACACCATATATTTT.

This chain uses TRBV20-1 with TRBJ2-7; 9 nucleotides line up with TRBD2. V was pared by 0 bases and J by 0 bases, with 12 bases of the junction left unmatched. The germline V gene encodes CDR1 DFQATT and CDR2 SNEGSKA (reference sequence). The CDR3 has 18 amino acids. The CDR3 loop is CSARDRGRGGRASYEQYF. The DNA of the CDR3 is TGCAGTGCTAGAGATAGAGGCAGGGGCGGGAGGGCCTCCTACGAGCAGTACTTC.

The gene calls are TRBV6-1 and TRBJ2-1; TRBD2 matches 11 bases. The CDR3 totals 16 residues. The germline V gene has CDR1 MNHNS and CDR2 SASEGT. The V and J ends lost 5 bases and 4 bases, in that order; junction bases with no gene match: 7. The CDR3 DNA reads TGTGCCAGCAGTCCCCGAGGGACTAGCGGATACAATGAGCAGTTCTTC. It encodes CASSPRGTSGYNEQFF.

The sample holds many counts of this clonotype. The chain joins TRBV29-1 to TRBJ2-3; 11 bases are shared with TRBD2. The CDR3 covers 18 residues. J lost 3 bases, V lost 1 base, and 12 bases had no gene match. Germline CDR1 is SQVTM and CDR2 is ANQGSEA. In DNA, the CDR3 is TGCAGCGTTGAAGGATGGGGCTTGACTAGCGGGGCAACAGATACGCAGTATTTT. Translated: CSVEGWGLTSGATDTQYF.

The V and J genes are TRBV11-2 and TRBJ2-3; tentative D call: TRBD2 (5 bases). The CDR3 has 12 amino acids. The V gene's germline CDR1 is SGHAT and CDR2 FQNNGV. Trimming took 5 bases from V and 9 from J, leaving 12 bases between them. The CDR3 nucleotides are TGTGCCAGCAGCCCGGACTCTCCGACGCAGTATTTT. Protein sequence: CASSPDSPTQYF.

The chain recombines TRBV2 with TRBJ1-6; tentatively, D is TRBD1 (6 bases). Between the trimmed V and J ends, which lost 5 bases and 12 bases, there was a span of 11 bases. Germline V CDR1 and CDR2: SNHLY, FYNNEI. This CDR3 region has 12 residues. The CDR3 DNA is TGTGCCAGCAGTTTGCAGGGGTTACCCCTCCACTTT. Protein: CASSLQGLPLHF.

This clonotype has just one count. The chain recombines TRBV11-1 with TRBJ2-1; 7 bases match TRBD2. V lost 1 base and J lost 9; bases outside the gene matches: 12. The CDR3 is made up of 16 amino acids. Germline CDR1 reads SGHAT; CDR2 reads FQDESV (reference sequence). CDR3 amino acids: CASSLEVFGRRVEQFF. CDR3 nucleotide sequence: TGTGCCAGCAGCTTAGAAGTTTTCGGGAGGCGGGTTGAGCAGTTCTTC.

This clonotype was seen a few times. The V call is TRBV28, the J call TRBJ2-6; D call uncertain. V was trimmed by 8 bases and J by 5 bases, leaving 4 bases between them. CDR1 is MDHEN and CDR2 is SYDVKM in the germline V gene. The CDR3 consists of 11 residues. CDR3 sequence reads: CASVWANVLTF. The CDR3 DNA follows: TGTGCCAGCGTGTGGGCCAACGTCCTGACTTTC.

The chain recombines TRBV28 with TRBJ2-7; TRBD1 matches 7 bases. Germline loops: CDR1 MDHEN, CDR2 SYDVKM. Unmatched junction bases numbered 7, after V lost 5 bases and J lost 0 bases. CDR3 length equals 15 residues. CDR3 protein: CASSIGTASSYEQYF. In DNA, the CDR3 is TGTGCCAGCAGTATCGGGACAGCGAGCTCCTACGAGCAGTACTTC.